This T cell receptor beta chain originates from a study of T-cell reconstitution after alpha-beta-depleted transplantation in children (dated by TCRdb to the mid-2010s). For context, the study as a whole: Using TCR repertoire profiling, the study quantitatively followed how T-cell immune reconstitution unfolded in children after TCRalphabeta/CD19-depleted allogeneic hematopoietic cell transplantation.

The protocol used for the library was PCR. Sequenced on an Illumina HiSeq 2500. TCR library preparation used molecular barcoding, with unique molecular identifiers applied to normalize quantification of the TCRbeta repertoire. TCRdb reanalyzed the raw reads on its own, using fastp at Q25 for trimming and MiXCR for clone calling, and kept in-frame beta chains. Every entry covers one CDR3 protein and lists the most common genes and DNA from its rows. This sample has fewer than 95,000 distinct CDR3 sequences in its table, and 12% of those were observed once. In total, the top ten clones hold approximately 15% of the sample. The table lists this clonotype with many counts. It lacks a known antigen. One base away there is no much larger clone; base qualities are not given. The germline V gene gives CDR1 as SNHLY and CDR2 as FYNNEI. The CDR3 spans 15 residues, from the cysteine through the phenylalanine. The only DNA kept is the CDR3, 45 bases in frame from the first base. For this chain, trimming is 6 bases at the V end and 0 bases at the J end, and the number of junction bases without a gene match is 8.

The chain couples TRBV2 to TRBJ2-7, with 7 bases in between that match TRBD2. The clonotype was recovered from a human donor who donated a stem cell graft to a child with inherited bone marrow failure. The sequencing here drew on PBMCs from the stem cell graft donor, taken from the stem cell graft. The DNA is as follows: TGTGCCAGCAGGGGGGGGAGGGCCTTCTCCTACGAGCAGTACTTC. The encoded protein is CASRGGRAFSYEQYF.